The source of this T cell receptor (beta chain) is a study of PD-1 blockade in mismatch repair-deficient tumors. Notes on the study in general: Tumor-resident clones, often absent from pretreatment blood, expanded after pembrolizumab and then contracted.

Concerning this clone itself: Its specificity is not known.

Sequencing was performed with immunoSEQ multiplex PCR; in TCRdb, only in-frame clones are kept and a portion is missing. The sample has approximately 50,000 clones; approximately 80% are singletons. The CDR3 sequence is 15 residues long. Trimming left V 4 bases short and J 7 bases short, with 17 bases between. The germline V gene has CDR1 MNHNY and CDR2 SVGAGI (reference sequence). This TCR was sampled from an adult with mismatch repair-deficient cancer. This sample comprised peripheral blood, obtained 4 weeks after starting pembrolizumab. The chain links TRBV6-6 to TRBJ1-3; D possibly corresponds to TRBD1 (6 bases). The CDR3 DNA follows: TGTGCCAGCAGTTCACCCGGGGGGGGCCGGAACACCATATATTTT. The encoded protein is CASSSPGGGRNTIYF.